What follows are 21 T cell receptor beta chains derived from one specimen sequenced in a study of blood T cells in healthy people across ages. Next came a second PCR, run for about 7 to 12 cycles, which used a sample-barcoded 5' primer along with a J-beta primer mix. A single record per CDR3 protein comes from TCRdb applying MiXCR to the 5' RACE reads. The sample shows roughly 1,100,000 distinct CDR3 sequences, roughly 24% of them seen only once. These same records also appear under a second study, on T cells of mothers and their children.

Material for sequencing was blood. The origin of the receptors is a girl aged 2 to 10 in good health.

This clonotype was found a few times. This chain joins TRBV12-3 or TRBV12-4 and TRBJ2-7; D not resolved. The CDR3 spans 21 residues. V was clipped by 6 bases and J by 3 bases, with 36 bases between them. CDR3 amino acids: CASRAPFVFAPQKKGIYEQYF. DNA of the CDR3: TGTGCCAGCAGGGCACCCTTCGTTTTCGCACCCCAAAAAAAGGGTATCTACGAGCAGTACTTC.

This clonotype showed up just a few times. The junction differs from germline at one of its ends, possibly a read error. Here the CDR3 DNA reads TGTGCCAGCAGCGTAGCGGGGATTGAGCAGTCCTTC. Protein sequence: CASSVAGIEQSF. The J gene is TRBJ2-1, the V gene TRBV9; weak D call: TRBD2 (5 bases). Germline lookup yields CDR1 SGDLS and CDR2 YYNGEE. This CDR3 contains 12 residues. The variable domain in full, completed from reference TRBV9 and TRBJ2-1, reads DSGVTQTPKHLITATGQRVTLRCSPRSGDLSVYWYQQSLDQGLQFLIQYYNGEERAKGNILERFSAQQFPDLHSELNLSSLELGDSALYFCASSVAGIEQSFGPGTRLTVL.

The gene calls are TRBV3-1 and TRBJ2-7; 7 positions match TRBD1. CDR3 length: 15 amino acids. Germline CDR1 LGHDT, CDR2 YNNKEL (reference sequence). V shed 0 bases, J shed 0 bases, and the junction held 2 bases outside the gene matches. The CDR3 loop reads CASSQEWDSSYEQYF. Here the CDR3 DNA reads TGTGCCAGCAGCCAAGAGTGGGACAGCTCCTACGAGCAGTACTTC.

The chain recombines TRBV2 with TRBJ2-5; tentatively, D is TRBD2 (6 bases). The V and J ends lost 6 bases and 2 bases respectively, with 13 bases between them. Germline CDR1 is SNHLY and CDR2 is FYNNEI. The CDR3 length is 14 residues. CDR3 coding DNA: TGTGCCAGCAGGGAACCGGGGGTACAAGAGACCCAGTACTTC. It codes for CASREPGVQETQYF.

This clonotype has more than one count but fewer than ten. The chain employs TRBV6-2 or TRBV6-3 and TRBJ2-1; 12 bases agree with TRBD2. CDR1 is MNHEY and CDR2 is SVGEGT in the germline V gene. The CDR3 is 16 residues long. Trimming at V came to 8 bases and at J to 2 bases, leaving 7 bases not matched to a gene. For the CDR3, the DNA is TGTGCCAGCGATCTAGCGGGAGGGGGAACCTACAATGAGCAGTTCTTC. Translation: CASDLAGGGTYNEQFF.

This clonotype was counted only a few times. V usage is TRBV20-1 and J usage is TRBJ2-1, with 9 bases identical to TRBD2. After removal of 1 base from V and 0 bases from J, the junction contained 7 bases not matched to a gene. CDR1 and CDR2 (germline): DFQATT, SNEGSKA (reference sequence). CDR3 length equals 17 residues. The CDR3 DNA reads TGCAGTGCTAGAGCTTCACTAGCGGGCCACTCCTACAATGAGCAGTTCTTC. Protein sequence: CSARASLAGHSYNEQFF.

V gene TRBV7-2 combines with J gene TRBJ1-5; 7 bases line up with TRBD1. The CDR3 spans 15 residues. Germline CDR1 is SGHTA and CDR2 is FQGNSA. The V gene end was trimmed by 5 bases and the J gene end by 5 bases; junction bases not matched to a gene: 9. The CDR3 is CASSIDRDSYQPQHF. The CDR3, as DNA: TGTGCCAGCAGCATCGACAGGGATTCTTATCAGCCCCAGCATTTT.

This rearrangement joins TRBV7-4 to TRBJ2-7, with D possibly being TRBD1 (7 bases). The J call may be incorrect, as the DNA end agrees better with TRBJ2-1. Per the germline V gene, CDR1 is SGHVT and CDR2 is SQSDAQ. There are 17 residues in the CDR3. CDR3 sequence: CASSLFGRAGGMNEQFF. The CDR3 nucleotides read TGTGCCAGCAGCTTATTTGGACGGGCAGGGGGGATGAATGAGCAGTTCTTC.

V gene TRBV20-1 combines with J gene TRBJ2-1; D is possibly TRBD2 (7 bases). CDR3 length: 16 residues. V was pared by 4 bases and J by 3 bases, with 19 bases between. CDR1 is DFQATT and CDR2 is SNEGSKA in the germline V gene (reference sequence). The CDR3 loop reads CSATYEGEGRYNEQFF. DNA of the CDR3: TGCAGTGCTACATATGAGGGGGAGGGCCGCTACAATGAGCAGTTCTTC.

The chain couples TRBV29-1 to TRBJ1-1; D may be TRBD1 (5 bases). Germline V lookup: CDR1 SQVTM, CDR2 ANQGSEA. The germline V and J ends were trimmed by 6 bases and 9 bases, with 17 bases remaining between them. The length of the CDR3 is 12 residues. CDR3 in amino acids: CSVPYPGLKAFF. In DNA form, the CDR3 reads TGCAGCGTCCCGTACCCGGGACTCAAAGCTTTCTTT.

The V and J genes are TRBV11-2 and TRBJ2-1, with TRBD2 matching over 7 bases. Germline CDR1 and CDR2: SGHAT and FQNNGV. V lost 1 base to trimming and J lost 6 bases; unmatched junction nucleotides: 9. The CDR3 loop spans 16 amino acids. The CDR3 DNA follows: TGTGCCAGCAGCTTAGTTCTGGGAGGGCGAAGCAATGAGCAGTTCTTC. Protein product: CASSLVLGGRSNEQFF.

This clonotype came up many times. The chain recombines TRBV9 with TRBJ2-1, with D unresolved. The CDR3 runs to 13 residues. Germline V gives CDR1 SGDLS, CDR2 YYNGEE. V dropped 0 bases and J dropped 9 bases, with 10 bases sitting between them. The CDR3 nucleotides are TGTGCCAGCAGCGTAGATGGGTCAAGTGAGCAGTTCTTC. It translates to CASSVDGSSEQFF.

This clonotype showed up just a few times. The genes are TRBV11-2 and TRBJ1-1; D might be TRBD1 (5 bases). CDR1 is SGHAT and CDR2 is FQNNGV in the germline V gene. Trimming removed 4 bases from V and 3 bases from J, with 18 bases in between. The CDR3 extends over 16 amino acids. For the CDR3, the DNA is TGTGCCAGCAGCTCTAAGATGGGGGAGGCGGACACTGAAGCTTTCTTT. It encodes CASSSKMGEADTEAFF.

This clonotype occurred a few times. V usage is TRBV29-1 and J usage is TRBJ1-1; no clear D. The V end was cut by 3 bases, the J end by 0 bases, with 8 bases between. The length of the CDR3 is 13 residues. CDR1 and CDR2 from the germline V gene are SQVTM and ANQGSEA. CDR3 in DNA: TGCAGCGTTGAGAGTCTTATGAACACTGAAGCTTTCTTT. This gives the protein CSVESLMNTEAFF.

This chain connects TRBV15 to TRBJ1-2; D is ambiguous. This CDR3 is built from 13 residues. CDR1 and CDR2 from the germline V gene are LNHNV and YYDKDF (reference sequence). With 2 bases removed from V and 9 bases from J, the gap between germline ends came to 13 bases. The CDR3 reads CATSRPRAESYTF. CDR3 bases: TGTGCCACCAGCAGACCCAGAGCTGAAAGCTACACCTTC.

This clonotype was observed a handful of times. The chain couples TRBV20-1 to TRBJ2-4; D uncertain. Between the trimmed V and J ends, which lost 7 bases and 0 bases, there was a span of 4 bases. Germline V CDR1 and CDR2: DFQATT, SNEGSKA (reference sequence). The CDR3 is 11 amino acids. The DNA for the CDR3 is TGCAGTGAGGCAGCCAAAAACATTCAGTACTTC. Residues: CSEAAKNIQYF.

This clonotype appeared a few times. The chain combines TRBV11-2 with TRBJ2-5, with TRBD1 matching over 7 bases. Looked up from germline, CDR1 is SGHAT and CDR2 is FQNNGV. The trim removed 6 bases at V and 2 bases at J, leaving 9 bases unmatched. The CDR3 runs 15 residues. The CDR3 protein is CASRTTDRAQETQYF. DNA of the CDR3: TGTGCCAGCAGAACCACCGACAGGGCACAAGAGACCCAGTACTTC.

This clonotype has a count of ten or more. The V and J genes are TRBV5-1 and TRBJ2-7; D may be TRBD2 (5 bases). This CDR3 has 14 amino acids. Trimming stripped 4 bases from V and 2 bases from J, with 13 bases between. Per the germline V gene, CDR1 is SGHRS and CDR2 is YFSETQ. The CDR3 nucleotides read TGCGCCAGCAGCGACCGGGATCGCCCCTACGAGCAGTACTTC. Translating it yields CASSDRDRPYEQYF.

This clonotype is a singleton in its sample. The CDR3 loop reads CASSSQGGWETQYF. Here the CDR3 DNA reads TGTGCCAGCAGCTCCCAGGGAGGGTGGGAGACCCAGTACTTC. This chain links TRBV7-2 with TRBJ2-5; 7 bases fit TRBD2. The CDR3 spans 14 residues. The V gene's germline CDR1 is SGHTA and CDR2 FQGNSA. Germline trimming cut 4 bases from V and 5 bases from J; bases unmatched to any gene: 7.

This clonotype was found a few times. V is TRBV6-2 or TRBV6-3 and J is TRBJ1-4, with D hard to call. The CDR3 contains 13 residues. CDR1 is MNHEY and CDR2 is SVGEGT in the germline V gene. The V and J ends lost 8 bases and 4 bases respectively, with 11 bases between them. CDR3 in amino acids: CASEDTYNEKLFF. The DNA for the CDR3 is TGTGCCAGCGAAGACACCTATAATGAAAAACTGTTTTTT.

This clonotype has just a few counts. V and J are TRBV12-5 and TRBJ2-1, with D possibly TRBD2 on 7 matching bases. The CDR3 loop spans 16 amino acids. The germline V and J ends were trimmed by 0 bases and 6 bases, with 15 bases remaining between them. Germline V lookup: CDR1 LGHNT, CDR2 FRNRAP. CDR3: CASGLVLRGGINEQFF. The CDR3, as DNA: TGTGCTAGTGGTTTGGTTCTGAGGGGGGGGATCAATGAGCAGTTCTTC.